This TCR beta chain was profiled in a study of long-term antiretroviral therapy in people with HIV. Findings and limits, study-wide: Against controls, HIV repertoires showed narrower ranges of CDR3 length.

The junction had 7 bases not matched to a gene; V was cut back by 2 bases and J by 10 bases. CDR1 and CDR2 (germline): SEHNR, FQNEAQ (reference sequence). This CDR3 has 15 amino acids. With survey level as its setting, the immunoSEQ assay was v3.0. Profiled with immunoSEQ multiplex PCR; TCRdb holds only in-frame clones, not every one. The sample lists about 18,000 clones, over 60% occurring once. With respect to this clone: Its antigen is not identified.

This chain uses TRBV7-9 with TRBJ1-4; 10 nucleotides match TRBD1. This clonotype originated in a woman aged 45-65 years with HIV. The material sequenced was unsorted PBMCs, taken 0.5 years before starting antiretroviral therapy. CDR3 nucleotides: TGTGCCAGCAGCTTACGACAGGGGGCGGAGGCAAAACTGTTTTTT. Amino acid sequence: CASSLRQGAEAKLFF.